The next 27 T cell receptor beta chains were all read from a single sample in a study of T cells expressing NK-cell markers (dated by TCRdb to the early 2020s). Library preparation was by 5' RACE. The instrument was an Illumina HiSeq 2000. Reprocessed by TCRdb, the reads give a single entry per CDR3 protein sequence, without DNA. The sample table includes some 440,000 distinct CDR3 sequences. 1.4% of the sample rests with the top ten. Specimen: blood T cells: a sorted CD56 or NKG2C T cell subset, CD4+ or CD8+ T cells, or bulk PBMC T cells (not recorded which). The receptors here all came from a woman in her forties or fifties in good health. Donor details come from another sample of the same person, matched by shared clones.

This rearrangement joins TRBV7-9 to TRBJ2-7; absent DNA, TCRdb's TRBD1 call cannot be checked. The V gene's germline CDR1 is SEHNR and CDR2 FQNEAQ (reference sequence). The length of the CDR3 is 13 residues. The CDR3 loop is CASSSTGRYEQYF.

The CDR3 spells CASSQVVGILEQFF. This chain links TRBV4-1 with TRBJ2-1. Germline CDR1 and CDR2: MGHRA and YSYEKL. The CDR3 has 14 residues.

The gene calls are TRBV10-1 and TRBJ2-2; TCRdb proposes TRBD1, but this gene call is untestable without DNA. Germline CDR1 and CDR2: WNHNN and SYGVQD (reference sequence). The CDR3 is 16 amino acids. The CDR3 region is CASSENGGANTGELFF.

CDR3 region: CAISALDQTGELFF. The chain employs TRBV10-3 and TRBJ2-2; the TCRdb call, TRBD2, lacks DNA for checking. The CDR3 spans 14 residues. Germline CDR1 and CDR2: ENHRY and SYGVKD.

The chain has TRBV4-1 and TRBJ2-2; TCRdb gives TRBD1 as the D gene, but with no DNA this cannot be confirmed. The CDR3 has 16 amino acids. Germline CDR1 MGHRA, CDR2 YSYEKL. The CDR3 sequence: CASSQVPASRGGELFF.

The chain joins TRBV29-1 to TRBJ2-3; TCRdb reports TRBD2, a call that lacks DNA to check it against. Germline-derived CDR1 and CDR2 are SQVTM and ANQGSEA. CDR3 length: 12 residues. The CDR3 here is CSVTGPMDTQYF.

This chain connects TRBV9 to TRBJ2-1; the D call from TCRdb, TRBD2, cannot be confirmed without DNA. Germline V gene sequence: CDR1 SGDLS, CDR2 YYNGEE. This CDR3 has 15 residues. The CDR3 region is CASSVGLAGSHEQFF. The complete variable domain, with remaining parts taken from reference TRBV9 and TRBJ2-1, reads DSGVTQTPKHLITATGQRVTLRCSPRSGDLSVYWYQQSLDQGLQFLIQYYNGEERAKGNILERFSAQQFPDLHSELNLSSLELGDSALYFCASSVGLAGSHEQFFGPGTRLTVL.

This chain connects TRBV3-1 to TRBJ2-1; TCRdb names TRBD2, which stays unverified in the absence of DNA. Per germline, CDR1 LGHDT and CDR2 YNNKEL (reference sequence). The CDR3 runs 14 residues. The CDR3 is CASSQIAGRAEQFF.

This chain links TRBV12-3 or TRBV12-4 with TRBJ1-3. The CDR3 runs to 15 residues. CDR3 residues: CASSIGQKKKNTIYF.

V is TRBV7-2 and J is TRBJ1-3; no DNA is available, so the TRBD1 call from TCRdb remains unchecked. The CDR3 runs 15 residues. CDR1 and CDR2 from the germline V gene are SGHTA and FQGNSA. The CDR3 loop reads CASSLTGHSGNTIYF. Full variable domain (rest looked up from reference TRBV7-2 and TRBJ1-3): GAGVSQSPSNKVTEKGKDVELRCDPISGHTALYWYRQSLGQGLEFLIYFQGNSAPDKSGLPSDRFSAERTGGSVSTLTIQRTQQEDSAVYLCASSLTGHSGNTIYFGEGSWLTVV.

V and J are TRBV20-1 and TRBJ1-5. The V gene's germline CDR1 is DFQATT and CDR2 SNEGSKA (reference sequence). The length of the CDR3 is 16 residues. CDR3 protein: CSARDVAQNSNQPQHF.

The J gene is TRBJ1-4, the V gene TRBV19; as DNA is missing, the TRBD1 call by TCRdb cannot be tested. CDR1 LNHDA and CDR2 SQIVND come from the germline V gene (reference sequence). This CDR3 has 14 residues. CDR3 sequence: CASSPYRGDEKLFF.

The rearrangement links TRBV13 to TRBJ2-5; TCRdb designates TRBD1, a call that cannot be tested without DNA. Germline V gene sequence: CDR1 PRHDT, CDR2 FYEKMQ (reference sequence). The CDR3 loop spans 15 amino acids. CDR3 region: CASSPRDLLGETQYF.

The rearrangement joins TRBV6-2 or TRBV6-3 to TRBJ1-1; no DNA is available, so the TRBD1 call from TCRdb remains unchecked. CDR3 length: 17 residues. The germline gives CDR1 MNHEY, CDR2 SVGEGT. The CDR3 protein is CASSYNILQGADTEAFF.

The J gene is TRBJ2-5, the V gene TRBV10-2; TCRdb designates TRBD1, a call that cannot be tested without DNA. The CDR3 is 15 residues long. From germline, CDR1 is WSHSY and CDR2 SAAADI. CDR3 loop: CASSESLGQGRTQYF.

The V gene is TRBV5-1, the J gene TRBJ2-3; absent DNA, TCRdb's TRBD2 call cannot be checked. Germline V gives CDR1 SGHRS, CDR2 YFSETQ. This CDR3 spans 14 amino acids. CDR3 residues: CASGIAQGTDTQYF. The variable domain in full, with the rest retrieved from reference TRBV5-1 and TRBJ2-3, is KAGVTQTPRYLIKTRGQQVTLSCSPISGHRSVSWYQQTPGQGLQFLFEYFSETQRNKGNFPGRFSGRQFSNSRSEMNVSTLELGDSALYLCASGIAQGTDTQYFGPGTRLTVL.

The V gene is TRBV12-3 or TRBV12-4, the J gene TRBJ2-1; the TRBD1 assignment by TCRdb is unverifiable without DNA. The CDR3 length is 15 residues. CDR3 in amino acids: CASSSDLGQGRGQFF.

This chain uses TRBV5-1 with TRBJ2-2; there is no DNA to check the TCRdb D call of TRBD2. Germline V lookup: CDR1 SGHRS, CDR2 YFSETQ. The CDR3 extends over 14 amino acids. The CDR3 region is CASSARDVAGELFF.

This chain connects TRBV28 to TRBJ2-1; the TCRdb call, TRBD1, lacks DNA for checking. The germline V gene has CDR1 MDHEN and CDR2 SYDVKM. The CDR3 has 14 amino acids. CDR3 region: CASSLQGPYNEQFF.

This chain links TRBV15 with TRBJ2-7; the TRBD1 assignment by TCRdb is unverifiable without DNA. Germline V gives CDR1 LNHNV, CDR2 YYDKDF (reference sequence). There are 15 residues in the CDR3. CDR3 sequence reads: CATSMGHRFSYEQYF.

The chain has TRBV5-6 and TRBJ2-5; the D call from TCRdb, TRBD2, cannot be confirmed without DNA. The length of the CDR3 is 15 residues. The germline gives CDR1 SGHDT, CDR2 YYEEEE. CDR3 loop: CASSSLAGLRETQYF.

V usage is TRBV12-3 or TRBV12-4 and J usage is TRBJ2-7; TCRdb lists TRBD2, though no DNA is available to test this call. This CDR3 spans 15 amino acids. The CDR3: CASSLSSGSSYEQYF.

V gene TRBV2 combines with J gene TRBJ1-5; without DNA, the TCRdb call of TRBD1 cannot be checked. Per germline, CDR1 SNHLY and CDR2 FYNNEI. The CDR3 has 14 residues. The CDR3 sequence: CASPGQGTIQPQHF.

V and J are TRBV12-3 or TRBV12-4 and TRBJ1-2; the TCRdb call, TRBD1, lacks DNA for checking. There are 15 residues in the CDR3. This chain's CDR3 is CASTDRKGADYGYTF.

This chain links TRBV5-1 with TRBJ2-2; the TCRdb call, TRBD2, lacks DNA for checking. The CDR3 is 14 residues long. From germline, CDR1 is SGHRS and CDR2 YFSETQ. This CDR3 is CASTEAGASGELFF.

CDR3 residues: CASTREGGPQHF. The V gene is TRBV12-3 or TRBV12-4, the J gene TRBJ1-5. The CDR3 has 12 amino acids.

The chain joins TRBV10-3 to TRBJ2-1; there is no DNA to check the TCRdb D call of TRBD2. The CDR3 extends over 18 amino acids. CDR1 and CDR2 from the germline V gene are ENHRY and SYGVKD. This CDR3 is CAIRKGPGEREAYNEQFF.